The 24 T cell receptor beta chains given below trace back to one sample, sequenced in a study of T cell responses to AZD1222 COVID-19 vaccine. The method was immunoSEQ multiplex PCR; TCRdb's version includes in-frame clones alone and lacks a portion of them. The sample yields over 110,000 clones, under 90% seen once. The material sequenced was peripheral blood, taken 28 days after the second AZD1222 dose. All receptors come from an adult who received the AZD1222 COVID-19 vaccine.

Concerning this clone itself: Other DNA sequences of this sample code for an identical CDR3. The chain is built from TRBV19 and TRBJ1-5, with D unresolved. The ends were cut back, 1 base at V and 6 bases at J, with 7 bases in the middle. There are 13 residues in the CDR3. The germline V gene encodes CDR1 LNHDA and CDR2 SQIVND (reference sequence). CDR3 sequence: CASSIGGGQPQHF. CDR3 coding DNA: TGTGCCAGTAGTATAGGAGGTGGTCAGCCCCAGCATTTT.

This chain uses TRBV30 with TRBJ1-6, with 10 bases matching TRBD1. Losses at the gene ends were 3 bases for V and 12 bases for J; bases not matched to a gene: 8. From germline, CDR1 is GTSNPN and CDR2 SVGIG (reference sequence). The CDR3 contains 14 residues. CDR3 residues: CAWSGDRGREPLHF. The CDR3 nucleotides read TGTGCCTGGAGCGGGGACAGGGGCAGGGAACCCCTCCACTTT.

The V call is TRBV5-5, the J call TRBJ1-5; 7 bases agree with TRBD1. There are 16 residues in the CDR3. After removal of 4 bases from V and 0 bases from J, the junction contained 7 bases not matched to a gene. Germline CDR1 is SGHKS and CDR2 is YYEKEE (reference sequence). The CDR3 spells CASSPRDRHSNQPQHF. The CDR3 DNA follows: TGTGCCAGCAGCCCGCGGGACAGACATAGCAATCAGCCCCAGCATTTT.

This sequence joins TRBV28 and TRBJ2-7; perhaps TRBD1 as D (5 bases). Per germline, CDR1 MDHEN and CDR2 SYDVKM. Deletions cut 8 bases from V and 4 bases from J, with 9 bases between. This CDR3 region has 11 residues. This CDR3 reads CASDRGYEQYF. As DNA, the CDR3 is TGTGCCAGCGATAGGGGTTACGAGCAGTACTTC.

The chain is built from TRBV2 and TRBJ2-6; 9 bases map to TRBD1. The CDR3 has 17 amino acids. Per germline, CDR1 SNHLY and CDR2 FYNNEI. J gave up 0 bases and V 5 bases, and 5 bases lay outside the gene matches. The CDR3 region has the DNA TGTGCCAGCAGTCCGGGACAGGGCTCCTCTGGGGCCAACGTCCTGACTTTC. It specifies CASSPGQGSSGANVLTF. Complete variable domain (other parts from reference TRBV2 and TRBJ2-6): EPEVTQTPSHQVTQMGQEVILRCVPISNHLYFYWYRQILGQKVEFLVSFYNNEISEKSEIFDDQFSVERPDGSNFTLKIRSTKLEDSAMYFCASSPGQGSSGANVLTFGAGSRLTVL.

This clone was observed once. The chain recombines TRBV11-2 with TRBJ2-2; D assignment may be TRBD1 or TRBD2 (5 bases each). Trimming left V 4 bases short and J 5 bases short, with 17 bases between. The germline CDR1 and CDR2 sequences are SGHAT and FQNNGV. The CDR3 covers 16 residues. Written as DNA, the CDR3 is TGTGCCAGCAGCTCCCTTGGGGGATGGCAAACCGGGGAGCTGTTTTTT. As protein: CASSSLGGWQTGELFF. Based on the CDR3 plus reference TRBV11-2 and TRBJ2-2, the full variable domain is EAGVAQSPRYKIIEKRQSVAFWCNPISGHATLYWYQQILGQGPKLLIQFQNNGVVDDSQLPKDRFSAERLKGVDSTLKIQPAKLEDSAVYLCASSSLGGWQTGELFFGEGSRLTVL.

The chain carries TRBV2 and TRBJ1-6; D unclear. The germline gives CDR1 SNHLY, CDR2 FYNNEI. This CDR3 spans 12 amino acids. V lost 6 bases and J 10 bases, leaving 10 bases between the germline ends. CDR3 sequence: CASSARRSPLHF. CDR3 coding DNA: TGTGCCAGCAGCGCTCGGAGGTCACCCCTCCACTTT.

The chain carries TRBV10-3 and TRBJ1-2; the D gene is possibly TRBD1 (6 bases). Trimming took 2 bases from V and 6 from J, leaving 10 bases between them. CDR3 size: 13 residues. Germline loops: CDR1 ENHRY, CDR2 SYGVKD. The DNA of the CDR3 is TGTGCCATCAGTGAGCCTGGGGGCGATGGCTACACCTTC. The encoded protein is CAISEPGGDGYTF.

A few counts support this clone. The rearrangement uses TRBV9 and TRBJ1-1; no reliable D call. The germline V gene has CDR1 SGDLS and CDR2 YYNGEE. Trimming took off 0 bases at V and 1 base at J, with 7 bases between the two ends. The CDR3 has 14 amino acids. This CDR3 reads CASSVAGSNTEAFF. CDR3 in DNA: TGTGCCAGCAGCGTAGCCGGATCGAACACTGAAGCTTTCTTT.

The rearrangement uses TRBV24-1 and TRBJ2-3; D perhaps matches TRBD2 (5 bases). From germline, CDR1 is KGHDR and CDR2 SFDVKD. V gave up 5 bases and J gave up 0 bases, with 8 bases separating them. The CDR3 runs to 14 residues. The CDR3 region has the DNA TGTGCCACCAGTGTCGGGAAAAGCACAGATACGCAGTATTTT. This encodes CATSVGKSTDTQYF.

This clone was found a few times. The chain has TRBV6-2 or TRBV6-3 and TRBJ2-6; tentatively, D is TRBD1 or TRBD2 (5 bases each). The germline V and J ends were trimmed by 2 bases and 0 bases, with 11 bases remaining between them. The CDR3 totals 17 residues. Germline lookup yields CDR1 MNHEY and CDR2 SVGEGT. CDR3 coding DNA: TGTGCCAGCAGTTACGGGGGTGGCGTCTCTGGGGCCAACGTCCTGACTTTC. Its translation: CASSYGGGVSGANVLTF.

The V and J genes are TRBV11-3 and TRBJ2-7; D unclear. Per the germline V gene, CDR1 is SGHNT and CDR2 is YENEEA. V gave up 0 bases and J gave up 3 bases, with 6 bases separating them. The CDR3 is made up of 13 amino acids. Here the CDR3 reads CASSLEYNYEQYF. CDR3 coding DNA: TGTGCCAGCAGCTTAGAGTACAACTACGAGCAGTACTTC.

The chain is built from TRBV9 and TRBJ1-1; D remains unclear. The CDR3 consists of 13 residues. Trimming pared 1 base from V and 1 base from J, leaving 5 bases between. Germline CDR1 and CDR2: SGDLS and YYNGEE. The CDR3 region has the DNA TGTGCCAGCAGCGTAACGGGGAACACTGAAGCTTTCTTT. This encodes CASSVTGNTEAFF.

This chain joins TRBV28 and TRBJ1-5, with TRBD1 as a possible D gene (6 bases). Germline V CDR1 and CDR2: MDHEN, SYDVKM. This CDR3 comprises 16 residues. Deletions cut 6 bases from V and 2 bases from J, with 17 bases between. As DNA, the CDR3 is TGTGCCAGCAGGCCCGCAGGGGCCTGGCGCAATCAGCCCCAGCATTTT. It translates to CASRPAGAWRNQPQHF.

CDR3 residues: CASSFGGNQPQHF. The CDR3 DNA is TGTGCCAGCAGCTTCGGGGGCAATCAGCCCCAGCATTTT. V is TRBV7-3 and J is TRBJ1-5; no firm D call. Germline assignment: CDR1 SGHTA and CDR2 FQGTGA. This CDR3 has 13 residues. V lost 3 bases and J lost 2, with 5 bases in between. Combining the CDR3 with reference TRBV7-3 and TRBJ1-5 gives the whole variable domain GAGVSQTPSNKVTEKGKYVELRCDPISGHTALYWYRQSLGQGPEFLIYFQGTGAADDSGLPNDRFFAVRPEGSVSTLKIQRTERGDSAVYLCASSFGGNQPQHFGDGTRLSIL.

The rearrangement uses TRBV9 and TRBJ1-3; D remains unclear. From germline, CDR1 is SGDLS and CDR2 YYNGEE. The CDR3 spans 14 residues. The V and J ends lost 4 bases and 12 bases respectively, with 20 bases between them. The CDR3 is CASSTQTAGTFIYF. Here the CDR3 DNA reads TGTGCCAGCAGCACCCAGACGGCCGGTACTTTCATATATTTT.

This chain uses TRBV19 with TRBJ1-1; 7 nucleotides align to TRBD1. Germline CDR1 is LNHDA and CDR2 is SQIVND (reference sequence). J lost 1 base, V lost 6 bases, and 14 bases had no gene match. The CDR3 extends over 17 amino acids. CDR3 nucleotides: TGTGCCAGTAGCATTAGAAAGCCAGGGGGGCAGAACACTGAAGCTTTCTTT. Translating gives CASSIRKPGGQNTEAFF.

V and J are TRBV18 and TRBJ2-5; D gene unclear. The CDR3 has 14 amino acids. Germline values: CDR1 KGHSH, CDR2 LQKENI. V dropped 3 bases and J dropped 3 bases, with 11 bases sitting between them. The CDR3 DNA sequence: TGTGCCAGCTCACCCCTGGCTAGTGAAGAGACCCAGTACTTC. This translates into CASSPLASEETQYF.

This chain links TRBV19 with TRBJ2-7, with a weak D call TRBD1 (6 bases). Germline CDR1 is LNHDA and CDR2 is SQIVND (reference sequence). This CDR3 comprises 14 residues. Trimming shortened V by 5 bases and J by 3 bases, and 14 bases separated the two germline ends. The DNA of the CDR3 is TGTGCCAGTAGTTACAACAGGGCCGGCTACGAGCAGTACTTC. This translates into CASSYNRAGYEQYF.

The chain couples TRBV14 to TRBJ1-2; D is unclear. Trimming took 3 bases from V and 5 from J, leaving 7 bases between them. There are 12 residues in the CDR3. Germline-derived CDR1 and CDR2 are SGHDN and FVKESK. CDR3 coding DNA: TGTGCCAGCAGCCAGGAGGATTATGGCTACACCTTC. This gives the protein CASSQEDYGYTF.

The chain employs TRBV29-1 and TRBJ2-4; TRBD2 matches 11 bases. CDR3 length: 11 residues. Germline V gene data show CDR1 as SQVTM and CDR2 as ANQGSEA. The ends lost 6 bases at V and 13 bases at J; junction bases unmatched: 5. The CDR3, as DNA: TGCAGCGTAGGACTAGCGGGTATACAGTACTTC. Translated: CSVGLAGIQYF.

J is TRBJ2-5 and V is TRBV13; 7 nucleotides agree with TRBD2. There are 16 residues in the CDR3. Unmatched junction bases numbered 7, after V lost 3 bases and J lost 0 bases. Looked up from germline, CDR1 is PRHDT and CDR2 is FYEKMQ (reference sequence). The CDR3 loop is CASSFSSGGYQETQYF. For the CDR3, the DNA is TGTGCCAGCAGCTTCAGTTCCGGGGGGTACCAAGAGACCCAGTACTTC.

This sequence joins TRBV30 and TRBJ1-5; no firm D call. The CDR3 contains 14 residues. Germline values: CDR1 GTSNPN, CDR2 SVGIG (reference sequence). Deletions cut 2 bases from V and 6 bases from J, with 14 bases between. The CDR3 spells CAWSRNGGTQPQHF. The DNA for the CDR3 is TGTGCCTGGAGTCGAAACGGCGGAACTCAGCCCCAGCATTTT. The full variable domain, with the rest looked up from reference TRBV30 and TRBJ1-5, is SQTIHQWPATLVQPVGSPLSLECTVEGTSNPNLYWYRQAAGRGLQLLFYSVGIGQISSEVPQNLSASRPQDRQFILSSKKLLLSDSGFYLCAWSRNGGTQPQHFGDGTRLSIL.

The chain joins TRBV20-1 to TRBJ2-5, with TRBD2 as a possible D gene (6 bases). Germline lookup yields CDR1 DFQATT and CDR2 SNEGSKA (reference sequence). The CDR3 runs 11 residues. The V gene lost 5 bases and the J gene lost 5 bases, with 9 bases spanning the gap. The CDR3 here is CSAPRGETQYF. The CDR3, as DNA: TGCAGTGCTCCCCGGGGGGAGACCCAGTACTTC.